A single sample is the source of the 15 T cell receptor beta chains below, sequenced in a study of OX40 agonist ivuxolimab in advanced cancers. Profiled with immunoSEQ multiplex PCR; TCRdb holds only in-frame clones, not every one. The sample includes some 33,000 clones, about 86% of them seen just once. Sequencing used CD4+ or CD8+ T cells sorted from blood, obtained in a trial of the OX40 agonist ivuxolimab. Receptors were obtained from an adult with an advanced solid tumor such as melanoma, head and neck, liver or kidney cancer.

The chain has TRBV19 and TRBJ1-1, with a possible D match to TRBD1 (6 bases). Germline CDR1 reads LNHDA; CDR2 reads SQIVND (reference sequence). CDR3 length: 12 amino acids. Trimming took off 1 base at V and 11 bases at J, with 11 bases between the two ends. CDR3 in amino acids: CASSIGGLLAFF. Written as DNA, the CDR3 is TGTGCCAGTAGTATAGGGGGGCTGTTGGCTTTCTTT. The full variable domain, its missing parts supplied by reference TRBV19 and TRBJ1-1, is DGGITQSPKYLFRKEGQNVTLSCEQNLNHDAMYWYRQDPGQGLRLIYYSQIVNDFQKGDIAEGYSVSREKKESFPLTVTSAQKNPTAFYLCASSIGGLLAFFGQGTRLTVV.

The chain recombines TRBV19 with TRBJ2-5; 7 bases are shared with TRBD2. Gene TRBJ2-7 matches the end of the DNA better, so the J call may be wrong. The CDR3 is made up of 13 amino acids. Per the germline V gene, CDR1 is LNHDA and CDR2 is SQIVND (reference sequence). This CDR3 is CASSIGGGYEQYF. CDR3 in DNA: TGTGCCAGTAGTATAGGCGGGGGCTACGAGCAGTACTTC.

CDR3 protein: CASSLTGTNEQFF. The CDR3 bases are TGTGCCAGTAGTCTCACAGGGACCAATGAGCAGTTCTTC. The V gene is TRBV19, the J gene TRBJ2-1; a possible D gene is TRBD1 (6 bases). Germline V gene sequence: CDR1 LNHDA, CDR2 SQIVND (reference sequence). V shed 5 bases and J shed 6 bases, with 11 bases lying between them. This CDR3 region has 13 residues.

The J gene is TRBJ2-7, the V gene TRBV2; D remains ambiguous. The V and J ends lost 0 bases and 1 base respectively, with 7 bases between them. The V gene's germline CDR1 is SNHLY and CDR2 FYNNEI. The CDR3 length is 14 residues. CDR3 loop: CASSEARRSYEQYF. The DNA for the CDR3 is TGTGCCAGCAGTGAAGCGCGTCGATCCTACGAGCAGTACTTC.

The rearrangement links TRBV6-6 to TRBJ2-7, with 9 positions matching TRBD1. Unmatched junction bases numbered 9, after V lost 0 bases and J lost 6 bases. Per the germline V gene, CDR1 is MNHNY and CDR2 is SVGAGI (reference sequence). The length of the CDR3 is 16 residues. CDR3 coding DNA: TGTGCCAGCAGTTACTCTTCCGGGACAGGGCTGTTCGAGCAGTACTTC. Translation gives CASSYSSGTGLFEQYF.

In this sample, this clone turned up a few times. The chain combines TRBV9 with TRBJ2-3; 13 bases align to TRBD2. The CDR3 contains 16 residues. Trimming cost V 0 bases and J 4 bases; bases outside gene matches: 2. The V gene's germline CDR1 is SGDLS and CDR2 YYNGEE. The CDR3 reads CASSVGGLAGSDTQYF. The CDR3 DNA sequence: TGTGCCAGCAGCGTAGGGGGACTAGCGGGATCAGATACGCAGTATTTT.

A note on this clone: The junction does not match germline at one end; this may be a read error. This chain uses TRBV7-7 with TRBJ2-1; D possibly matches TRBD1 or TRBD2 (5 bases each). The CDR3 spans 14 residues. Germline CDR1 is SSHAT and CDR2 is FNYEAQ (reference sequence). In DNA form, the CDR3 reads TGTGCTAGCAGCTTGGGACCCAGCTACAATGAGCAGTTCTTC. Protein sequence: CASSLGPSYNEQFF.

As concerns this clone: The junction departs from germline at one end; a sequencing error may be responsible. V gene TRBV7-2 combines with J gene TRBJ2-1; maybe TRBD2 (6 bases). The CDR3 sequence is 15 residues long. CDR1 and CDR2 (germline): SGHTA, FQGNSA. CDR3 in DNA: TGTGCCAGCAGATTAGGTACTAGCCCGTACAATGAGCAGTTCTTC. Protein product: CASRLGTSPYNEQFF. Full variable domain (outside the CDR3, taken from reference TRBV7-2 and TRBJ2-1): GAGVSQSPSNKVTEKGKDVELRCDPISGHTALYWYRQSLGQGLEFLIYFQGNSAPDKSGLPSDRFSAERTGGSVSTLTIQRTQQEDSAVYLCASRLGTSPYNEQFFGPGTRLTVL.

The genes are TRBV6-1 and TRBJ2-5; the match to TRBD2 covers 9 bases. TRBJ2-7 explains the end of the DNA better; the J call may be wrong. Germline CDR1 reads MNHNS; CDR2 reads SASEGT. The CDR3 extends over 15 amino acids. CDR3 nucleotides: TGTGCCAGCAGTGCGGAGACTAGCGGATCTTACGAGCAGTACTTC. Its protein is CASSAETSGSYEQYF.

The count of this clone is one. This CDR3 is CASARTVTGELFF. The CDR3 coding sequence is TGTGCCAGCGCTAGGACTGTGACCGGGGAGCTGTTTTTT. This sequence joins TRBV9 and TRBJ2-2; a possible D gene is TRBD2 (5 bases). This CDR3 has 13 residues. The V and J ends lost 7 bases and 5 bases respectively, with 12 bases between them. From germline, CDR1 is SGDLS and CDR2 YYNGEE.

The V and J genes are TRBV6-6 and TRBJ2-7; no reliable D call. The germline V and J ends were trimmed by 5 bases and 4 bases, with 6 bases remaining between them. CDR1 MNHNY and CDR2 SVGAGI come from the germline V gene (reference sequence). CDR3 length equals 11 residues. CDR3 sequence reads: CASSTVYEQYF. CDR3 DNA sequence: TGTGCCAGCAGTACCGTATACGAGCAGTACTTC.

V usage is TRBV10-1 and J usage is TRBJ2-3; 7 bases are shared with TRBD2. V trimming: 2 bases; J trimming: 5 bases; junction bases outside the gene matches: 10. The CDR3 length is 16 residues. The germline V gene encodes CDR1 WNHNN and CDR2 SYGVQD (reference sequence). CDR3 DNA: TGCGCCAGCAGTGAGCTGACTAGCTTAGTGTTAGATACGCAGTATTTT. It encodes CASSELTSLVLDTQYF.

The chain combines TRBV7-2 with TRBJ2-1; D not certain. Deletions cut 1 base from V and 6 bases from J, with 4 bases between. Germline loops: CDR1 SGHTA, CDR2 FQGNSA. This CDR3 has 12 residues. The CDR3 is CASSLEFNEQFF. In DNA form, the CDR3 reads TGTGCCAGCAGCTTAGAGTTCAATGAGCAGTTCTTC.

In this sample, this clone turned up once. The V call is TRBV9, the J call TRBJ2-5, with 7 positions matching TRBD1. The CDR3 contains 15 residues. Germline V gene lookup returns CDR1 SGDLS and CDR2 YYNGEE. V shed 3 bases, J shed 1 base, and the junction held 6 bases outside the gene matches. The CDR3: CASSAHSGGQETQYF. The CDR3 DNA reads as TGTGCCAGCAGCGCCCATTCAGGGGGCCAAGAGACCCAGTACTTC.

This chain connects TRBV7-3 to TRBJ1-6, with TRBD1 as a possible D gene (5 bases). The CDR3 runs 15 residues. The ends were cut back, 8 bases at V and 9 bases at J, with 20 bases in the middle. In germline, CDR1 is SGHTA, CDR2 FQGTGA. The CDR3 loop reads CASGPGGGRSSPLHF. CDR3 DNA sequence: TGTGCCAGCGGCCCTGGGGGAGGGAGAAGTTCACCCCTCCACTTT.